These 6 T cell receptor beta chains were all obtained from the same sample, sequenced in a study of blood T cell repertoires in COVID-19. Data came from immunoSEQ multiplex PCR; TCRdb stores just in-frame clones and leaves some out. The sample yields 180,000 or so clones, roughly 73% seen once. The sample was peripheral blood. These receptors were taken from a woman aged 80 or over with active or convalescent COVID-19.

V and J are TRBV4-1 and TRBJ1-2, with 9 bases matching TRBD1. This CDR3 has 15 residues. With V trimmed by 0 bases and J by 6 bases, 5 bases remained unmatched. Germline V gene lookup returns CDR1 MGHRA and CDR2 YSYEKL. The CDR3 coding sequence is TGCGCCAGCAGCCAAGATGGGGACAGGGTTGATGGCTACACCTTC. Its translation: CASSQDGDRVDGYTF.

In its sample, this clone was seen a few times. The rearrangement uses TRBV6-5 and TRBJ1-5; TRBD1 matches at 7 bases. This CDR3 has 13 amino acids. Germline V gene data show CDR1 as MNHEY and CDR2 as SVGAGI. With V trimmed by 6 bases and J by 5 bases, 4 bases remained unmatched. The CDR3 region is CASSSTGYQPQHF. The CDR3 nucleotides read TGTGCCAGCAGCTCGACAGGGTATCAGCCCCAGCATTTT.

Written as DNA, the CDR3 is TGCGCCAGCAGCTTGGATGGGTCAGGGCAAAATTCACCCCTCCACTTT. It codes for CASSLDGSGQNSPLHF. V is TRBV5-1 and J is TRBJ1-6; possibly TRBD1 for D (5 bases). Germline V gene data show CDR1 as SGHRS and CDR2 as YFSETQ. The CDR3 has 16 residues. Trimming left V 0 bases short and J 7 bases short, with 14 bases between.

This clone was recorded only once. CDR3 in amino acids: CASTKGPGGGGELFF. In DNA form, the CDR3 reads TGTGCCAGCACCAAGGGGCCGGGGGGGGGCGGGGAGCTGTTTTTT. V is TRBV9 and J is TRBJ2-2; 8 bases match TRBD2. The CDR3 length is 15 residues. CDR1 and CDR2 from the germline V gene are SGDLS and YYNGEE. The ends lost 6 bases at V and 7 bases at J; junction bases unmatched: 11.

This rearrangement joins TRBV4-2 to TRBJ1-3; TRBD1 agrees at 7 bases. The V gene end was trimmed by 1 base and the J gene end by 3 bases; junction bases not matched to a gene: 3. Per germline, CDR1 LGHNA and CDR2 YNFKEQ. The CDR3 totals 15 residues. The DNA of the CDR3 is TGTGCCAGCAGCCAAGTGACAGGGATTGGAAACACCATATATTTT. Amino acid sequence: CASSQVTGIGNTIYF.

CDR3 nucleotides: TGTGCCAGCAGCTTACAGGACAAGAACACTGAAGCTTTCTTT. Translating gives CASSLQDKNTEAFF. The chain links TRBV14 to TRBJ1-1, with a tentative D call TRBD1 (5 bases). Germline values: CDR1 SGHDN, CDR2 FVKESK. V lost 5 bases, J lost 1 base, and 11 bases lay in between. The CDR3 is 14 amino acids.